Included here is one TCR beta chain sequence, with context. The CDR3 covers 12 residues. The V and J ends lost 6 bases and 3 bases respectively, with 9 bases between them. Germline V gene sequence: CDR1 LGHDT, CDR2 YNNKEL (reference sequence). This sample is drawn from a study of blood T cell repertoires in COVID-19. Looking at the study overall: Sample material is recorded as cDNA or gDNA derived from T cells, B-cell-depleted T cells, or PBMCs.

In the original workflow: Using reference gene primer amplification, nucleated cell counts were estimated. The repertoire was sequenced with immunoSEQ multiplex PCR; TCRdb's copy has only in-frame clones and lacks some. That table furnishes V, J and clone size, whereas the DNA furnished D and trimming. The sample lists 98,000 or so clones, about four fifths seen once, with more than 3% in the top ten. The sample comprised peripheral blood. The TCR originated in an elderly woman with active or convalescent COVID-19. The genes are TRBV3-1 (or the pseudogene TRBV3-2) and TRBJ2-7; D not certain. The CDR3 loop reads CASSYENYEQYF. For the CDR3, the DNA is TGTGCCAGCAGTTACGAGAACTACGAGCAGTACTTC.